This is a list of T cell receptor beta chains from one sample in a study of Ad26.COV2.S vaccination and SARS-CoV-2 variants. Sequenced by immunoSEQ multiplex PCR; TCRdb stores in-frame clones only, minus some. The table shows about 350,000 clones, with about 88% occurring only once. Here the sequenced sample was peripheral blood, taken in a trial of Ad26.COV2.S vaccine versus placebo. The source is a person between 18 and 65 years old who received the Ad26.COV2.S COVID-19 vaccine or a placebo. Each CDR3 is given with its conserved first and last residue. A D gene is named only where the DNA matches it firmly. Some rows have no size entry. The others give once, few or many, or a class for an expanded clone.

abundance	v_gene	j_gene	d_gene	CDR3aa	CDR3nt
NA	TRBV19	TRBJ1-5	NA	CASSISEAGNQPQHF	TGTGCCAGTAGTATAAGTGAGGCGGGCAATCAGCCCCAGCATTTT
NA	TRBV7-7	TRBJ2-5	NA	CASSPGGGVTQETQYF	TGTGCCAGCAGCCCAGGAGGCGGGGTAACCCAAGAGACCCAGTACTTC
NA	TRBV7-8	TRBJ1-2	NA	CASSSNWGRGSDGYTF	TGTGCCAGCAGCTCAAATTGGGGTAGGGGATCGGATGGCTACACCTTC
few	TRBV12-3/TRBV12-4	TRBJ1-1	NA	CASTLTGNTEAFF	TGTGCCAGCACCCTGACAGGCAACACTGAAGCTTTCTTT
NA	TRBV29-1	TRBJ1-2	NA	CSVDGYGYTF	TGCAGCGTGGACGGATATGGCTACACCTTC
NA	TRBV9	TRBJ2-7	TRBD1	CASSAGGTGGTPYEQYF	TGTGCCAGCAGCGCAGGGGGGACAGGGGGTACTCCCTACGAGCAGTACTTC
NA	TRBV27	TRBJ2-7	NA	CASSLSRLREQYF	TGTGCCAGCAGTTTATCGAGATTGCGCGAGCAGTACTTC
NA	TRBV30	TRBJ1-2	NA	CAWEIFGGNYGYTF	TGTGCCTGGGAAATCTTCGGGGGGAACTATGGCTACACCTTC
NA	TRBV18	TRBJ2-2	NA	CASSELAGSGELFF	TGTGCCAGCTCAGAACTCGCGGGCTCCGGGGAGCTGTTTTTT
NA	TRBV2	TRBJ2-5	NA	CASRERGQETQYF	TGTGCCAGCAGAGAGAGGGGCCAAGAGACCCAGTACTTC
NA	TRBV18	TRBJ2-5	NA	CASSRWETQYF	TGTGCCAGCTCACGCTGGGAGACCCAGTACTTC
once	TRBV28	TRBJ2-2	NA	CASSPPGLVTGELFF	TGTGCCAGCAGTCCGCCGGGACTCGTAACCGGGGAGCTGTTTTTT
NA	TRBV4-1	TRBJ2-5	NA	CASSNAGQRETQYF	TGCGCCAGCAGCAATGCAGGACAGAGAGAGACCCAGTACTTC
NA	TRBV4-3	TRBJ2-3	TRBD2	CASSPVGGAADTQYF	TGCGCCAGCAGCCCCGTGGGAGGGGCCGCAGATACGCAGTATTTT
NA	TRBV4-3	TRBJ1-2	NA	CASSQDHRGAHYGYTF	TGCGCCAGCAGCCAAGACCATAGGGGGGCTCACTATGGCTACACCTTC
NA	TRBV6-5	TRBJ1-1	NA	CASSLGLGNTEAFF	TGTGCCAGCAGTTTAGGGCTAGGGAACACTGAAGCTTTCTTT
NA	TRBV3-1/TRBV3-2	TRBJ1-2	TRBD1	CASSHRTGAVNYGYTF	TGTGCCAGCAGCCATCGGACAGGGGCAGTTAACTATGGCTACACCTTC
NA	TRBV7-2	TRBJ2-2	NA	CASSLFAGVNTGELFF	TGTGCCAGCAGCTTATTCGCCGGGGTTAACACCGGGGAGCTGTTTTTT
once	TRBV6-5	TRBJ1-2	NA	CASSYLRAGSDYGYTF	TGTGCCAGCAGTTACCTCCGAGCAGGTTCTGACTATGGCTACACCTTC
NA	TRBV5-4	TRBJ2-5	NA	CASSLGQRTEETQYF	TGTGCCAGCAGCTTAGGTCAGCGGACGGAAGAGACCCAGTACTTC
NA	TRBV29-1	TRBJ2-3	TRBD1	CSVVLGQGYGTDTQYF	TGCAGCGTTGTTCTCGGACAGGGGTATGGCACAGATACGCAGTATTTT
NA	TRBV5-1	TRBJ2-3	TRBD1	CASSLAWDRGDTDTQYF	TGCGCCAGCAGCTTGGCCTGGGACAGGGGCGACACAGATACGCAGTATTTT
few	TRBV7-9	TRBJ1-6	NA	CASSLNNSPLHF	TGTGCCAGCAGCCTGAATAATTCACCCCTCCACTTT
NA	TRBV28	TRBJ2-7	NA	CATETGVDSYEQYF	TGTGCCACGGAGACGGGAGTAGACTCCTACGAGCAGTACTTC